These 19 T cell receptor beta chains were all obtained from the same sample, sequenced in a study of T cells in Graves' hyperthyroidism and ophthalmopathy. RNA transcripts served as the template for amplifying TCR beta CDR3 regions. The TCR CDR3 first-round RT-PCR relied on the HTBI primer set. In TCRdb, the multiplex PCR reads were re-called with MiXCR into one record per CDR3 protein. The sample has about 530,000 distinct CDR3 sequences; 17% are singletons. Sequenced sample: blood. The receptors derive from a woman aged 18-35 years with Graves' ophthalmopathy.

This clonotype occurred many times. This chain links TRBV6-1 with TRBJ2-5, with a possible D match to TRBD2 (6 bases). The CDR3 runs to 14 residues. Per the germline V gene, CDR1 is MNHNS and CDR2 is SASEGT. V dropped 1 base and J dropped 1 base, with 7 bases sitting between them. The CDR3 nucleotides are TGTGCCAGCAGTGAAGGGGGACTCCAAGAGACCCAGTACTTC. Translated, it gives CASSEGGLQETQYF.

The table lists this clonotype with many counts. The DNA of the CDR3 is TGTGCCAGTTCTGGACTAGCGGAGGGTAAAAAAGGCTCCTACAATGAGCAGTTCTTC. Translating gives CASSGLAEGKKGSYNEQFF. This sequence joins TRBV28 and TRBJ2-1; 10 bases are shared with TRBD2. The V segment lost 9 bases and the J segment 0 bases; nucleotides outside the gene matches: 17. This CDR3 region has 19 residues. In germline, CDR1 is MDHEN, CDR2 SYDVKM.

This clonotype turned up a few times. The rearrangement links TRBV7-2 to TRBJ2-7; D may match TRBD1 or TRBD2 (5 bases each). The CDR3 sequence is 16 residues long. Looked up from germline, CDR1 is SGHTA and CDR2 is FQGNSA. V lost 7 bases and J 2 bases, leaving 21 bases between the germline ends. Written as DNA, the CDR3 is TGTGCCAGCACCCCTGGGGGTTCTCTGGGAACCTACGAGCAGTACTTC. Encoded protein: CASTPGGSLGTYEQYF.

This clonotype has a count of ten or more. This sequence joins TRBV10-3 and TRBJ2-2; the D is unclear. V shed 2 bases and J shed 3 bases, with 7 bases lying between them. The germline gives CDR1 ENHRY, CDR2 SYGVKD. CDR3 length: 14 amino acids. The CDR3 sequence: CAISEKWDTGELFF. CDR3 DNA sequence: TGTGCCATCAGTGAGAAATGGGACACCGGGGAGCTGTTTTTT.

The chain couples TRBV9 to TRBJ1-2; D is ambiguous. The CDR3 extends over 12 amino acids. Deletions cut 1 base from V and 5 bases from J, with 6 bases between. Germline V CDR1 and CDR2: SGDLS, YYNGEE. CDR3 in amino acids: CASSVNGYGYTF. CDR3 in DNA: TGTGCCAGCAGCGTAAATGGGTATGGCTACACCTTC.

This clonotype has ten or more counts. This chain links TRBV27 with TRBJ1-2, with D perhaps TRBD1 (5 bases). V shed 5 bases and J shed 5 bases, with 21 bases lying between them. This CDR3 comprises 16 residues. In germline, CDR1 is MNHEY, CDR2 SMNVEV (reference sequence). CDR3 nucleotides: TGTGCCAGCAGTCAAGGGGTCAGGGAATCGGTTTATGGCTACACCTTC. Translating gives CASSQGVRESVYGYTF.

The table lists this clonotype with many counts. This sequence joins TRBV7-2 and TRBJ2-5; D call uncertain. V was trimmed by 2 bases and J by 5 bases, leaving 12 bases between them. CDR1 and CDR2 from the germline V gene are SGHTA and FQGNSA. The CDR3 contains 14 residues. In DNA form, the CDR3 reads TGTGCCAGCAGCTTATATGGAGCGCGGGAGACCCAGTACTTC. It translates to CASSLYGARETQYF.

The V call is TRBV28, the J call TRBJ2-2; 9 bases align to TRBD2. The CDR3 totals 16 residues. V was clipped by 5 bases and J by 4 bases; unmatched bases: 8. The germline gives CDR1 MDHEN, CDR2 SYDVKM. The CDR3 region is CASSDYQREVTGELFF. CDR3 DNA sequence: TGTGCCAGCAGTGATTATCAGCGGGAGGTCACCGGGGAGCTGTTTTTT.

This CDR3 is CASSQESGGEFTVTEAFF. CDR3 sequence (DNA): TGCGCCAGCAGCCAAGAATCCGGGGGAGAATTTACGGTCACTGAAGCTTTCTTT. This chain connects TRBV4-1 to TRBJ1-1; a possible D gene is TRBD1 (5 bases). The V gene's germline CDR1 is MGHRA and CDR2 YSYEKL. Deletions cut 0 bases from V and 4 bases from J, with 21 bases between. This CDR3 region has 18 residues.

A remark on this clonotype: Compared with germline, one end of the junction differs, possibly owing to a read error. V and J are TRBV27 and TRBJ2-5; 8 bases agree with TRBD2. The CDR3 has 15 residues. Germline CDR1 reads MNHEY; CDR2 reads SMNVEV (reference sequence). CDR3 sequence reads: CACSHRGGRGETQYF. The CDR3 DNA follows: TGTGCCTGCAGCCATCGGGGGGGCCGAGGAGAGACCCAGTACTTC.

This clonotype was recorded a few times. V gene TRBV20-1 combines with J gene TRBJ1-6; 8 bases are shared with TRBD1. The CDR3 is 17 residues long. V dropped 3 bases and J dropped 7; count of bases not matched to a gene: 14. Germline CDR1 reads DFQATT; CDR2 reads SNEGSKA (reference sequence). The CDR3 DNA follows: TGCAGTGCTAGGGACCCGTTTGCGACAGGGGTGAATTCACCCCTCCACTTT. Its translation is CSARDPFATGVNSPLHF.

In its sample, this clonotype was seen a few times. The chain carries TRBV28 and TRBJ1-1; D is unresolved. Germline CDR1 reads MDHEN; CDR2 reads SYDVKM. Trimming stripped 2 bases from V and 1 base from J, with 8 bases between. This CDR3 has 14 residues. The DNA of the CDR3 is TGTGCCAGCAGTTTACTGGCAGGGAACACTGAAGCTTTCTTT. Protein product: CASSLLAGNTEAFF.

This clonotype was observed a few times. The rearrangement joins TRBV6-5 to TRBJ1-4, with no clear D. V lost 2 bases and J lost 7, with 5 bases in between. This CDR3 is 12 amino acids long. Germline V lookup: CDR1 MNHEY, CDR2 SVGAGI. DNA for the CDR3: TGTGCCAGCAGTTACGCGGGTGAAAAACTGTTTTTT. As protein: CASSYAGEKLFF.

The V call is TRBV30, the J call TRBJ2-1; D is perhaps TRBD2 (5 bases). Germline V gene lookup returns CDR1 GTSNPN and CDR2 SVGIG (reference sequence). The CDR3 length is 12 residues. The V end was cut by 6 bases, the J end by 2 bases, with 8 bases between. The CDR3 sequence is CACAGAYNEQFF. The DNA for the CDR3 is TGTGCCTGTGCCGGGGCCTACAATGAGCAGTTCTTC.

This clonotype turned up a few times. The CDR3 DNA sequence: TGTGCCAGCAGTTTATCGAGGGGGACAGGGAAGACCAAAAACATTCAGTACTTC. The encoded protein is CASSLSRGTGKTKNIQYF. The chain uses TRBV27 and TRBJ2-4, with 9 positions matching TRBD1. The CDR3 has 18 residues. Germline loops: CDR1 MNHEY, CDR2 SMNVEV (reference sequence). V dropped 0 bases and J dropped 2; count of bases not matched to a gene: 8.

This clonotype was seen ten or more times. This chain joins TRBV28 and TRBJ1-1, with D tentatively TRBD1 (6 bases). This CDR3 is 15 amino acids long. V was shortened by 2 bases and J by 5 bases, with 15 bases between the two germline ends. The germline V gene encodes CDR1 MDHEN and CDR2 SYDVKM. CDR3: CASSLGLGRGTEAFF. CDR3 nucleotides: TGTGCCAGCAGTTTAGGTCTGGGCAGGGGAACTGAAGCTTTCTTT.

This clonotype was recorded a few times. This chain links TRBV7-9 with TRBJ1-2; a weak D match, TRBD1 (5 bases). The germline V gene encodes CDR1 SEHNR and CDR2 FQNEAQ (reference sequence). V shed 4 bases and J shed 6 bases, with 21 bases lying between them. CDR3 size: 16 residues. CDR3 sequence (DNA): TGTGCCAGCAGCTCCCGAAATCGGGGCGCGTGGGATGGCTACACCTTC. Translation: CASSSRNRGAWDGYTF.

This clonotype was counted ten times or more. The genes are TRBV30 and TRBJ1-5, with TRBD1 matching 7 bases. Germline values: CDR1 GTSNPN, CDR2 SVGIG (reference sequence). The CDR3 extends over 16 amino acids. V was clipped by 0 bases and J by 7 bases; unmatched bases: 12. The DNA of the CDR3 is TGTGCCTGGAGTGTACGGTCGACAGGGAGGCGGCAGCCCCAGCATTTT. It is translated as CAWSVRSTGRRQPQHF. Supplemented by reference TRBV30 and TRBJ1-5, the full variable domain reads SQTIHQWPATLVQPVGSPLSLECTVEGTSNPNLYWYRQAAGRGLQLLFYSVGIGQISSEVPQNLSASRPQDRQFILSSKKLLLSDSGFYLCAWSVRSTGRRQPQHFGDGTRLSIL.

This clonotype was seen only once. V usage is TRBV2 and J usage is TRBJ2-1, with 7 bases identical to TRBD1. The germline CDR1 and CDR2 sequences are SNHLY and FYNNEI. With V trimmed by 3 bases and J by 5 bases, 7 bases remained unmatched. The CDR3 covers 15 residues. As DNA, the CDR3 is TGTGCCAGCAGTGATATAGGACAGGAGAACAATGAGCAGTTCTTC. As protein: CASSDIGQENNEQFF.